The clone carrying this T cell receptor beta chain has just a few counts. Per the germline V gene, CDR1 is SGDLS and CDR2 is YYNGEE. The J segment lost 4 bases and the V segment lost 3 bases, leaving 6 bases of the junction unmatched. The CDR3 has 15 amino acids. This specimen comes from a study of T-cell reconstitution after alpha-beta-depleted transplantation in children. TCRbeta library preparation incorporated unique molecular identifiers. TCRdb itself ran the PCR reads through MiXCR, one entry per CDR3 protein. The table records a few hundred thousand distinct CDR3 sequences, roughly a quarter of them present only once.

This rearrangement joins TRBV9 to TRBJ2-2; 7 bases align to TRBD1. Sequencing used PBMCs, mostly from graft donor cells, obtained 360 days after TCRalphabeta/CD19-depleted stem cell transplant. The source of this sequence is a female patient aged 2 to 10 who had a stem cell transplant for congenital amegakaryocytic thrombocytopenia, so the T cells may come from the graft donor. CDR3 in DNA: TGTGCCAGCAGCGCCCGGACAGGCTCCACCGGGGAGCTGTTTTTT. It translates to CASSARTGSTGELFF.